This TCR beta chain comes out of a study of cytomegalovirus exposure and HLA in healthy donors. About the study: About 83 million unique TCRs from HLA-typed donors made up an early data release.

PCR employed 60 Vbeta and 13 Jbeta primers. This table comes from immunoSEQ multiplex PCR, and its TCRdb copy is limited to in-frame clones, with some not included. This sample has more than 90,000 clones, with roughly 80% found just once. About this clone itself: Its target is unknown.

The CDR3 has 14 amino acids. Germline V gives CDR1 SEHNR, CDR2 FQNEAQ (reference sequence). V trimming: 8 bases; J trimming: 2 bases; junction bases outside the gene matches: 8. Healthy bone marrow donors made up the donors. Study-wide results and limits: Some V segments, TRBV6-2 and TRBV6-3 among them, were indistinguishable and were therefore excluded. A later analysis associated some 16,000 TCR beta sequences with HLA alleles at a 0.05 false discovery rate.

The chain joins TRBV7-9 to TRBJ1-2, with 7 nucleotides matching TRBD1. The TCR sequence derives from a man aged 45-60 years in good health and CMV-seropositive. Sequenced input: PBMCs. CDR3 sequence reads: CASSTGGQNYGYTF. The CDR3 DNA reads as TGTGCCAGCTCTACCGGGGGACAGAACTATGGCTACACCTTC.